The 8 T cell receptor beta chains below come from one sample, sequenced in a study of a mutant IDH1 vaccine in newly diagnosed glioma. Time point: week 47, end of study. It was 300 ug of mutant IDH1 20-mer peptide that made up each vaccine dose, given with topical imiquimod. TCRdb's table, derived via immunoSEQ multiplex PCR, lists solely in-frame clones and lacks some. Of more than 30,000 clones in the sample, 80% to 95% were seen once. These receptors are not linked to any known antigen. The source material was PBMCs, sampled from a glioma patient whose treatment included an IDH1 peptide vaccine. The origin of the receptors is a woman between 40 and 55 years old with glioma.

This chain uses TRBV4-1 with TRBJ2-3; D perhaps matches TRBD1 (5 bases). V lost 0 bases to trimming and J lost 1 base, with 5 bases between them. This CDR3 is built from 14 residues. The germline V gene has CDR1 MGHRA and CDR2 YSYEKL. The CDR3 DNA is TGCGCCAGCAGCCAAGAACAGGGCACAGATACGCAGTATTTT. This codes for CASSQEQGTDTQYF.

The chain uses TRBV29-1 and TRBJ2-7, with D possibly being TRBD2 (6 bases). Deletions cut 6 bases from V and 1 base from J, with 13 bases between. The germline CDR1 and CDR2 sequences are SQVTM and ANQGSEA. The CDR3 runs to 13 residues. Here the CDR3 DNA reads TGCAGCGTCGCGATGGGAGGATCCTACGAGCAGTACTTC. Its protein is CSVAMGGSYEQYF.

This chain links TRBV5-1 with TRBJ2-7; tentative D call: TRBD1 (6 bases). Trimming left V 0 bases short and J 4 bases short, with 14 bases between. Germline V CDR1 and CDR2: SGHRS, YFSETQ. The CDR3 is 15 amino acids. The CDR3 is CASSLEEGGRYEQYF. CDR3 sequence (DNA): TGCGCCAGCAGCTTGGAGGAAGGGGGTAGGTACGAGCAGTACTTC.

The gene calls are TRBV5-4 and TRBJ2-7, with D perhaps assigned TRBD1 or TRBD2 (6 bases each). The CDR3 length is 15 residues. The germline gives CDR1 SGHNT, CDR2 YYREEE (reference sequence). Trimming pared 4 bases from V and 3 bases from J, leaving 17 bases between. DNA of the CDR3: TGTGCCAGCAGCCCTCGGGGGCAGGGTCTCTACGAGCAGTACTTC. Amino acid sequence: CASSPRGQGLYEQYF.

V is TRBV4-3 and J is TRBJ1-2; TRBD1 might be the D (6 bases). Germline loops: CDR1 LGHNA, CDR2 YSLEER. V lost 10 bases, J lost 0 bases, and 18 bases lay in between. This CDR3 spans 15 amino acids. The CDR3 bases are TGCGCCACAGCCCCGGCCAGGGGACCTAACTATGGCTACACCTTC. Translated: CATAPARGPNYGYTF.

J is TRBJ2-1 and V is TRBV6-1, with 10 bases lining up with TRBD2. This CDR3 contains 15 residues. Germline V lookup: CDR1 MNHNS, CDR2 SASEGT. Trimming took 4 bases from V and 6 from J; bases not matched to a gene: 6. The CDR3 nucleotides read TGTGCCAGCAGTGGACGGACTAGCGGTATCAATGAGCAGTTCTTC. Protein product: CASSGRTSGINEQFF.

This chain links TRBV4-1 with TRBJ2-7, with D tentatively TRBD1 or TRBD2 (6 bases each). This CDR3 has 15 amino acids. The germline CDR1 and CDR2 sequences are MGHRA and YSYEKL. V lost 1 base and J lost 3, with 13 bases in between. For the CDR3, the DNA is TGCGCCAGCAGCCAAGCTGCGGGACAACTCTACGAGCAGTACTTC. As protein: CASSQAAGQLYEQYF.

The V gene is TRBV2, the J gene TRBJ1-3; D unclear. Trimming removed 4 bases at V and 4 bases at J, with 14 bases between. The length of the CDR3 is 15 residues. The germline V gene has CDR1 SNHLY and CDR2 FYNNEI. The CDR3 nucleotides read TGTGCCAGCAGTGGAAGGAGAACGATCGGAAACACCATATATTTT. Amino acid sequence: CASSGRRTIGNTIYF. Drawing the rest from reference TRBV2 and TRBJ1-3, the complete variable domain is EPEVTQTPSHQVTQMGQEVILRCVPISNHLYFYWYRQILGQKVEFLVSFYNNEISEKSEIFDDQFSVERPDGSNFTLKIRSTKLEDSAMYFCASSGRRTIGNTIYFGEGSWLTVV.